The clone carrying this TCR beta chain was seen ten or more times. Its target is not known. The data derive from a study of T cell repertoires in cytomegalovirus infection. Study as a whole: Matching HLA type, along with CMV infection, was indicated by public TCR beta signatures. Findings and caveats of the study: Clonotypes of TCR beta that were HLA-C-restricted and CMV-specific dominated the ex vivo response.

TCRdb processed the reads anew with MiXCR; each CDR3 protein has one entry. There are over 250,000 distinct CDR3 sequences in the sample; roughly a fifth occur only once, and roughly 19% lies in the top ten. The V end was cut by 6 bases, the J end by 4 bases, with 13 bases between. Per the germline V gene, CDR1 is SGHTA and CDR2 is FQGNSA. The CDR3 loop spans 14 amino acids. The source was cultured PBMCs, collected from culture after CMV antigen stimulation. The chain carries TRBV7-2 and TRBJ1-5; TRBD1 is a possible D gene (5 bases). The origin of this receptor is a human donor in good health (CMV status not recorded). Some clones in this sample may be carry-over from other donors' samples. CDR3 bases: TGTGCCAGCAGTTATGGGGCAGGAAATCAGCCCCAGCATTTT. Amino acid sequence: CASSYGAGNQPQHF. The whole variable domain, filled in from reference TRBV7-2 and TRBJ1-5, reads GAGVSQSPSNKVTEKGKDVELRCDPISGHTALYWYRQSLGQGLEFLIYFQGNSAPDKSGLPSDRFSAERTGGSVSTLTIQRTQQEDSAVYLCASSYGAGNQPQHFGDGTRLSIL.